This T cell receptor beta chain came from a study of T-cell memory formation after mild COVID-19. Study details: TCR clustering was largely donor specific.

V was trimmed by 1 base and J by 8 bases, leaving 18 bases between them. This CDR3 is 16 amino acids long. Germline CDR1 and CDR2: SGHAT and FQNNGV. Each CDR3 protein gets one entry after TCRdb re-called the 5' RACE reads with MiXCR. The top ten clones hold 20% to 25% of a sample with 300,000 or so distinct CDR3 sequences, 15% to 20% of them seen once. The sample consisted of PBMCs or a T cell subset sorted from them (not recorded which). V and J are TRBV11-2 and TRBJ2-1; possible D gene TRBD1, 6 bases. The clonotype was recovered from a man between 18 and 35 years old who had mild COVID-19 (a few samples of this study predate the infection). Cell type and time point are not known. The CDR3 bases are TGTGCCAGCAGCTTAGTTCATCTAGCTGGGACACATGAGCAGTTCTTC. Its translation is CASSLVHLAGTHEQFF.